The 19 T cell receptor beta chains below all came from one sample that was sequenced in a study of cytomegalovirus exposure and HLA in healthy donors. Vbeta (60) and Jbeta (13) primers were used in the PCR. The table came from immunoSEQ multiplex PCR; TCRdb's copy has only in-frame clones and leaves some out. Of some 180,000 clones in the sample, 87% were seen once. The sequenced material came from PBMCs. The receptor source for this set is a boy under 10 years old in good health and CMV-seronegative.

The J gene is TRBJ2-2, the V gene TRBV5-4, with D possibly matching TRBD2 (7 bases). The CDR3 has 18 amino acids. Germline V CDR1 and CDR2: SGHNT, YYREEE (reference sequence). V lost 0 bases to trimming and J lost 3 bases, with 18 bases between them. The CDR3 reads CASSLGLDAGAHTGELFF. CDR3 DNA: TGTGCCAGCAGCTTGGGGTTGGACGCGGGGGCCCACACCGGGGAGCTGTTTTTT.

The rearrangement uses TRBV19 and TRBJ1-5; TRBD1 aligns across 7 bases. Germline V gene data show CDR1 as LNHDA and CDR2 as SQIVND (reference sequence). V trimming: 5 bases; J trimming: 7 bases; junction bases outside the gene matches: 8. The CDR3 is made up of 14 amino acids. CDR3 sequence reads: CASSYQGVGQPQHF. The CDR3 DNA sequence: TGTGCCAGTAGTTACCAGGGGGTCGGACAGCCCCAGCATTTT.

This chain connects TRBV19 to TRBJ2-5, with TRBD2 matching 10 bases. The CDR3 has 18 residues. CDR1 and CDR2 (germline): LNHDA, SQIVND (reference sequence). The V gene end was trimmed by 4 bases and the J gene end by 5 bases; junction bases not matched to a gene: 16. CDR3 DNA sequence: TGTGCCAGTAGTAGAGGATCGGCTAGCGGGAGAGTCGGCGAGACCCAGTACTTC. Amino acids: CASSRGSASGRVGETQYF.

The CDR3 loop reads CASRLQGSDTYEQYF. The CDR3 nucleotides read TGTGCCAGCAGGCTACAGGGTTCTGACACCTACGAGCAGTACTTC. This chain links TRBV28 with TRBJ2-7, with D tentatively TRBD1 (6 bases). The CDR3 covers 15 residues. V was clipped by 6 bases and J by 2 bases, with 17 bases between them. Germline lookup yields CDR1 MDHEN and CDR2 SYDVKM.

The J gene is TRBJ2-5, the V gene TRBV28; 9 positions agree with TRBD1. The DNA end is more similar to TRBJ2-7, so the J call may be wrong. Germline CDR1 reads MDHEN; CDR2 reads SYDVKM. The CDR3 length is 16 residues. CDR3 coding DNA: TGTGCCAGCATAGGACAGGGGCTCAGCAGGCCCTACGAGCAGTACTTC. Translation: CASIGQGLSRPYEQYF.

The chain couples TRBV2 to TRBJ1-3, with 9 bases lining up with TRBD1. CDR1 SNHLY and CDR2 FYNNEI come from the germline V gene. There are 17 residues in the CDR3. V lost 4 bases and J lost 0; bases outside the gene matches: 7. CDR3 residues: CASSAGQGWSSGNTIYF. CDR3 in DNA: TGTGCCAGCAGTGCCGGACAGGGGTGGTCCTCTGGAAACACCATATATTTT.

This rearrangement joins TRBV28 to TRBJ1-2; D call uncertain. CDR1 is MDHEN, CDR2 SYDVKM, per germline. This CDR3 has 10 amino acids. Trimming removed 8 bases at V and 6 bases at J, with 7 bases between. The CDR3, as DNA: TGTGCCAGCTCCCTAAATGGCTACACCTTC. This sequence encodes CASSLNGYTF.

The sample holds one count of this clone. The chain is built from TRBV19 and TRBJ1-1; TRBD1 might be the D (6 bases). The CDR3 contains 14 residues. Per germline, CDR1 LNHDA and CDR2 SQIVND (reference sequence). Trimming pared 5 bases from V and 6 bases from J, leaving 16 bases between. The CDR3 coding sequence is TGTGCCAGTAGTTCCAACAGGGACGTGGCTGAAGCTTTCTTT. Amino acid sequence: CASSSNRDVAEAFF.

The CDR3 region is CASTIQLGASGSYEQYF. CDR3 coding DNA: TGTGCCAGCACGATCCAATTAGGAGCTAGCGGTTCCTACGAGCAGTACTTC. The chain links TRBV21-1 to TRBJ2-7; the tabulated D call, TRBD2, remains unverified against the DNA. TRBV21-1 is tagged as a pseudogene. There are 17 residues in the CDR3.

The chain has TRBV9 and TRBJ1-1, with unresolved D. Trimming left V 3 bases short and J 2 bases short, with 14 bases between. Germline V CDR1 and CDR2: SGDLS, YYNGEE. This CDR3 is 15 amino acids long. In DNA form, the CDR3 reads TGTGCCAGCAGCGCCGGAGGCACACTAAACACTGAAGCTTTCTTT. This gives the protein CASSAGGTLNTEAFF.

The chain links TRBV7-9 to TRBJ2-5, with 7 bases identical to TRBD1. CDR3 length equals 15 residues. V trimming: 2 bases; J trimming: 1 base; junction bases outside the gene matches: 4. Germline loops: CDR1 SEHNR, CDR2 FQNEAQ (reference sequence). The CDR3 loop reads CASSLPGQIQETQYF. The CDR3 nucleotides read TGTGCCAGCAGCTTACCGGGACAGATCCAAGAGACCCAGTACTTC.

The chain employs TRBV5-6 and TRBJ2-1; 11 bases match TRBD2. CDR1 is SGHDT and CDR2 is YYEEEE in the germline V gene. The junction had 2 bases not matched to a gene; V was cut back by 4 bases and J by 2 bases. The CDR3 runs 15 residues. The CDR3 DNA is TGTGCCAGCAGCGTGACTAGCGGGGCCTACAATGAGCAGTTCTTC. This gives the protein CASSVTSGAYNEQFF. The whole variable domain, filled in from reference TRBV5-6 and TRBJ2-1, reads DAGVTQSPTHLIKTRGQQVTLRCSPKSGHDTVSWYQQALGQGPQFIFQYYEEEERQRGNFPDRFSGHQFPNYSSELNVNALLLGDSALYLCASSVTSGAYNEQFFGPGTRLTVL.

The chain has TRBV28 and TRBJ2-7; 7 bases are a match to TRBD1. The CDR3 totals 12 residues. Germline V lookup: CDR1 MDHEN, CDR2 SYDVKM. V lost 7 bases to trimming and J lost 6 bases; unmatched junction nucleotides: 6. This chain's CDR3 is CASTLGGGEQYF. The CDR3 coding sequence is TGTGCCAGCACCCTAGGGGGCGGCGAGCAGTACTTC.

The V call is TRBV30, the J call TRBJ1-5, with TRBD1 matching 7 bases. Germline-derived CDR1 and CDR2 are GTSNPN and SVGIG (reference sequence). The CDR3 extends over 13 amino acids. V trimming: 2 bases; J trimming: 5 bases; junction bases outside the gene matches: 3. CDR3 region: CAWSPQGDQPQHF. In DNA form, the CDR3 reads TGTGCCTGGAGTCCGCAGGGGGATCAGCCCCAGCATTTT.

This clone was seen more than once but under ten times. This rearrangement joins TRBV6-5 to TRBJ2-7, with 12 bases lining up with TRBD2. After removal of 5 bases from V and 5 bases from J, the junction contained 4 bases not matched to a gene. This CDR3 region has 14 residues. Germline V CDR1 and CDR2: MNHEY, SVGAGI. The CDR3 bases are TGTGCCAGCAGTCCTCTAGCGGGAGGGGACGAGCAGTACTTC. This translates into CASSPLAGGDEQYF.

The chain carries TRBV10-3 and TRBJ2-3; D remains ambiguous. The CDR3 consists of 14 residues. Germline loops: CDR1 ENHRY, CDR2 SYGVKD. The V end was cut by 2 bases, the J end by 4 bases, with 10 bases between. CDR3 region: CAISERLESDTQYF. Here the CDR3 DNA reads TGTGCCATCAGTGAGAGGTTGGAGTCAGATACGCAGTATTTT.

This clone has just a few counts. The CDR3 DNA reads TGTGCCGGAACCGGGACAGGGGGTGAGTCCTGGGATGGCTACACCTTC. This translates into CAGTGTGGESWDGYTF. This chain uses TRBV30 with TRBJ1-2; TRBD1 agrees at 11 bases. This CDR3 region has 16 residues. Germline lookup yields CDR1 GTSNPN and CDR2 SVGIG (reference sequence). Trimming at V came to 8 bases and at J to 6 bases, leaving 17 bases not matched to a gene.

This chain joins TRBV5-1 and TRBJ2-3; 8 positions agree with TRBD1. J gave up 1 base and V 0 bases, and 7 bases lay outside the gene matches. The germline gives CDR1 SGHRS, CDR2 YFSETQ. The CDR3 sequence is 17 residues long. The CDR3 sequence is CASSLEGAGGGTDTQYF. The CDR3, as DNA: TGCGCCAGCAGCTTGGAAGGGGCAGGGGGCGGCACAGATACGCAGTATTTT.

The chain couples TRBV9 to TRBJ2-4, with 9 positions matching TRBD1. The V gene end was trimmed by 4 bases and the J gene end by 5 bases; junction bases not matched to a gene: 4. Germline V gives CDR1 SGDLS, CDR2 YYNGEE. The CDR3 loop spans 14 amino acids. This CDR3 is CASSSRDRENIQYF. CDR3 sequence (DNA): TGTGCCAGCAGCTCCCGGGACAGGGAAAACATTCAGTACTTC.